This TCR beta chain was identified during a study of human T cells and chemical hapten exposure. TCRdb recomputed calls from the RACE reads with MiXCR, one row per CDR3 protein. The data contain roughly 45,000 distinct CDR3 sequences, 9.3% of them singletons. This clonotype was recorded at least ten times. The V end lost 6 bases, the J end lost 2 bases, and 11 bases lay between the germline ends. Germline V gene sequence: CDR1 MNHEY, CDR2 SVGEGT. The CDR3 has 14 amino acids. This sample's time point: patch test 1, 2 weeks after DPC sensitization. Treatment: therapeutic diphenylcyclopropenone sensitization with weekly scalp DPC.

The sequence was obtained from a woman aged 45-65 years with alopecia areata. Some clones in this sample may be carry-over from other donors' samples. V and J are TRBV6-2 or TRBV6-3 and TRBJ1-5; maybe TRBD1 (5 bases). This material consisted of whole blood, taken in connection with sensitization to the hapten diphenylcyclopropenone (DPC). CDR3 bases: TGTGCCAGCAGACAAGGGGAGGGCAATCAGCCCCAGCATTTT. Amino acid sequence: CASRQGEGNQPQHF.